This T cell receptor (beta chain) was found in a study of cytomegalovirus exposure and HLA in healthy donors. Study-level results: Exclusion applied to some V segments, including TRBV6-2 and TRBV6-3, as they were indistinguishable. It was approximately 150 TCR beta chains that were listed as cytomegalovirus-associated.

Trimming took off 6 bases at V and 0 bases at J, with 6 bases between the two ends. The CDR3 loop spans 12 amino acids. Germline assignment: CDR1 SNHLY and CDR2 FYNNEI. Concerning this clone itself: The antigen is undetermined.

The PCR contained 60 Vbeta and 13 Jbeta primers. Original processing notes: About 12 million of 80 million to 85 million unique TCR beta chains were shared, per a later count. Clones were sequenced by immunoSEQ multiplex PCR, and TCRdb holds only the in-frame ones, with some missing. The V and J calls and the clone size are those of that table, but D and trimming were determined from the DNA. The sample holds 200,000 to 250,000 clones. The sample comprised PBMCs. This sequence originates from a woman in her twenties or thirties in good health and CMV-seropositive. V and J are TRBV2 and TRBJ2-7; D not resolved. DNA of the CDR3: TGTGCCAGCAGCTGGGCCTCCTACGAGCAGTACTTC. Its translation: CASSWASYEQYF.